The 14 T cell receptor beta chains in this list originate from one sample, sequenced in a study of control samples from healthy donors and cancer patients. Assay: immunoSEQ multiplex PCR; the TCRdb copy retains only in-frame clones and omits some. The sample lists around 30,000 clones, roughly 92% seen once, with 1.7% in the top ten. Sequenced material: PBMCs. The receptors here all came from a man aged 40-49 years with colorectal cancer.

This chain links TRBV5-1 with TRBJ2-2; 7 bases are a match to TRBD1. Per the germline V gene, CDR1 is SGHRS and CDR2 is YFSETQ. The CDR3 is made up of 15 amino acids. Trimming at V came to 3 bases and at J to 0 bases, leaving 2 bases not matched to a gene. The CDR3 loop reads CASSSGQSNTGELFF. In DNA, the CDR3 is TGCGCCAGCAGCTCGGGACAGTCGAACACCGGGGAGCTGTTTTTT.

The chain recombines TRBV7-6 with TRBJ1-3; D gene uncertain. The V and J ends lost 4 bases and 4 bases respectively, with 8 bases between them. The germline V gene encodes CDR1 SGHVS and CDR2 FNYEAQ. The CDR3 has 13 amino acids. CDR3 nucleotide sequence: TGTGCCAGCAGCTCCAACCCGGGAAACACCATATATTTT. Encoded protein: CASSSNPGNTIYF.

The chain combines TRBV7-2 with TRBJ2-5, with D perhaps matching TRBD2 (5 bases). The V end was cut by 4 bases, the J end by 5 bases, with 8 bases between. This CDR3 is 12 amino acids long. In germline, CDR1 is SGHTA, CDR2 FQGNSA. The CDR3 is CASSSQRETQYF. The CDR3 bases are TGTGCCAGCAGCTCTCAGCGGGAGACCCAGTACTTC. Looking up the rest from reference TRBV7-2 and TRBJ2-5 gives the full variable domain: GAGVSQSPSNKVTEKGKDVELRCDPISGHTALYWYRQSLGQGLEFLIYFQGNSAPDKSGLPSDRFSAERTGGSVSTLTIQRTQQEDSAVYLCASSSQRETQYFGPGTRLLVL.

The CDR3 DNA reads TGTGCCAGCAGCTTAATGGATATTTGGGGGCGGGGGAAAGAGACCCAGTACTTC. It translates to CASSLMDIWGRGKETQYF. The rearrangement uses TRBV7-3 and TRBJ2-5; a weak D match, TRBD2 (7 bases). The ends were cut back, 1 base at V and 3 bases at J, with 21 bases in the middle. This CDR3 comprises 18 residues. Germline V lookup: CDR1 SGHTA, CDR2 FQGTGA.

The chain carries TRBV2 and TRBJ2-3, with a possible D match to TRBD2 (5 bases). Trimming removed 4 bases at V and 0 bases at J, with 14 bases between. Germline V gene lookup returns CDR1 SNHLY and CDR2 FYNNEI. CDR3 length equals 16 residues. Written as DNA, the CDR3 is TGTGCCAGCAGTGCCAAACCAGGACTTAGCACAGATACGCAGTATTTT. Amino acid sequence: CASSAKPGLSTDTQYF.

The CDR3 is CASRAMGGPGYTF. CDR3 DNA: TGCGCCAGCCGCGCGATGGGAGGACCTGGCTACACCTTC. This chain connects TRBV5-1 to TRBJ1-2; D unclear. CDR1 and CDR2 (germline): SGHRS, YFSETQ. V lost 7 bases, J lost 7 bases, and 17 bases lay in between. This CDR3 is 13 amino acids long.

The CDR3 coding sequence is TGTGCCAGTAGTATGGGGACAGGGACGACTGAAGCTTTCTTT. It codes for CASSMGTGTTEAFF. The rearrangement joins TRBV19 to TRBJ1-1; 9 bases are shared with TRBD1. J gave up 5 bases and V 3 bases, and 4 bases lay outside the gene matches. The CDR3 has 14 amino acids. Germline-derived CDR1 and CDR2 are LNHDA and SQIVND (reference sequence).

In DNA, the CDR3 is TGTGCCAGCAGCAATGGACAGGGAGGGGCCTACGAGCAGTACTTC. Translation gives CASSNGQGGAYEQYF. V gene TRBV7-2 combines with J gene TRBJ2-7; weak D call: TRBD1 (8 bases). Trimming stripped 5 bases from V and 2 bases from J, with 16 bases between. Germline values: CDR1 SGHTA, CDR2 FQGNSA. This CDR3 has 15 amino acids. Based on the CDR3 plus reference TRBV7-2 and TRBJ2-7, the full variable domain is GAGVSQSPSNKVTEKGKDVELRCDPISGHTALYWYRQSLGQGLEFLIYFQGNSAPDKSGLPSDRFSAERTGGSVSTLTIQRTQQEDSAVYLCASSNGQGGAYEQYFGPGTRLTVT.

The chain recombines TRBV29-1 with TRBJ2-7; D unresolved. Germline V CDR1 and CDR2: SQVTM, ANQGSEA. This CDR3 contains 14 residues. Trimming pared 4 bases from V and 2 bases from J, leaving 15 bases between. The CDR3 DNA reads TGCAGCGTTGTACCGGAATCCACCCCCTACGAGCAGTACTTC. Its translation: CSVVPESTPYEQYF.

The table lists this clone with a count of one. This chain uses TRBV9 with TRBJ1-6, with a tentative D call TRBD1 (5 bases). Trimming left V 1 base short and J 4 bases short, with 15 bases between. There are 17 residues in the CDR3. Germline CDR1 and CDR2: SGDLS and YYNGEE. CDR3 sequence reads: CASSVQGSPSYNSPLHF. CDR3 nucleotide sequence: TGTGCCAGCAGCGTACAGGGTAGTCCCTCTTATAATTCACCCCTCCACTTT.

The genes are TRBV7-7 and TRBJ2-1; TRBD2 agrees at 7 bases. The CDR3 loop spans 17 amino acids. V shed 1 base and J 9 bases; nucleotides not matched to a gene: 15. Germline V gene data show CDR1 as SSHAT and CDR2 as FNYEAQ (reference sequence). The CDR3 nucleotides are TGTGCCAGCAGCTTAGGTGTGGGCGGGGGTGCTTCGGCTGAGCAGTTCTTC. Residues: CASSLGVGGGASAEQFF. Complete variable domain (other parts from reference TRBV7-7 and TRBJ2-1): GAGVSQSPRYKVTKRGQDVTLRCDPISSHATLYWYQQALGQGPEFLTYFNYEAQPDKSGLPSDRFSAERPEGSISTLTIQRTEQRDSAMYRCASSLGVGGGASAEQFFGPGTRLTVL.

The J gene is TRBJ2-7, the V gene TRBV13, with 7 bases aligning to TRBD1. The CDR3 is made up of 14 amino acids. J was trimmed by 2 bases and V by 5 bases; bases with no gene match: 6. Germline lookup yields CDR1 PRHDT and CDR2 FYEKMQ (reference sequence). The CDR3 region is CASSPQGQTYEQYF. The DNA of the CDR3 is TGTGCCAGCAGCCCCCAGGGACAGACCTACGAGCAGTACTTC.

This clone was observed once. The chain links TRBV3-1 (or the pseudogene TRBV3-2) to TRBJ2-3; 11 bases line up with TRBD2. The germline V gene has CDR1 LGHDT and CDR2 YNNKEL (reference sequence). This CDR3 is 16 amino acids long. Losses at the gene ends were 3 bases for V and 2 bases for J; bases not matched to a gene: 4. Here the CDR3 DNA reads TGTGCCAGCAGCCAGGGGACTAGCGGATACACAGATACGCAGTATTTT. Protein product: CASSQGTSGYTDTQYF.

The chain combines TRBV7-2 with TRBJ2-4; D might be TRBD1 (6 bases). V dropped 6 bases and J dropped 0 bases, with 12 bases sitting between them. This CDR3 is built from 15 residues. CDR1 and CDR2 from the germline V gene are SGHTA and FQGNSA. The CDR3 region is CASRAGAGAKNIQYF. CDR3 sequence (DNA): TGTGCCAGCAGAGCAGGGGCGGGAGCCAAAAACATTCAGTACTTC.